The rows below give T cell receptor beta chains drawn from one sample of a study of cytomegalovirus exposure and HLA in healthy donors. The data were produced by immunoSEQ multiplex PCR, yet TCRdb's version contains in-frame clones alone and is incomplete. Among 150,000 or so clones listed, around 78% were seen once. Sequences were obtained from PBMCs. These receptors were collected from a woman between 18 and 29 years old in good health and CMV-seronegative. Both conserved end residues are part of each CDR3. The D gene is left open where the match is weak. Clone size is stated in some rows and not others, as once, few, many or a class when expanded.

clone size: NA
V gene: TRBV5-6
J gene: TRBJ2-3
D gene: NA
CDR3 DNA: TGTGCCAGCAGCTTGGGAAGCTTCACAGATACGCAGTATTTT
CDR3 protein: CASSLGSFTDTQYF

clone size: NA
V gene: TRBV21-1
J gene: TRBJ2-5
D gene: NA
CDR3 DNA: TGTGCCAGCAGCAAAGCGGGCAGCCGCCGGGAGACCCAGTACTTC
CDR3 protein: CASSKAGSRRETQYF

clone size: NA
V gene: TRBV11-3
J gene: TRBJ2-3
D gene: TRBD1
CDR3 DNA: TGTGCCAGCAGGGCTTGGACCGGGACAGATGAGTATTTT
CDR3 protein: CASRAWTGTDEYF

clone size: once
V gene: TRBV6-5
J gene: TRBJ2-5
D gene: NA
CDR3 DNA: TGTGCCAGCAGTTGGGAACAGGACCCCCAAGAGACCCAGTACTTC
CDR3 protein: CASSWEQDPQETQYF

clone size: NA
V gene: TRBV4-1
J gene: TRBJ2-3
D gene: TRBD2
CDR3 DNA: TGCGCCAGCAGCCAAGTCGGACTAGCGGGAATCACAGATACGCAGTATTTT
CDR3 protein: CASSQVGLAGITDTQYF

clone size: NA
V gene: TRBV4-2
J gene: TRBJ1-6
D gene: TRBD1
CDR3 DNA: TGTGCCAGCAGCCAAGATAAGGGACAGGGTTATCCGACCCTCCACTTT
CDR3 protein: CASSQDKGQGYPTLHF

clone size: few
V gene: TRBV6-1
J gene: TRBJ2-3
D gene: TRBD2
CDR3 DNA: TGTGCCAGCACCCAGACTAGCGGGAGCACAGATACGCAGTATTTT
CDR3 protein: CASTQTSGSTDTQYF

clone size: once
V gene: TRBV5-1
J gene: TRBJ2-5
D gene: NA
CDR3 DNA: TGCGCCAGCAGCTTGGGGCTCAACCTGAGGGAGACCCAGTACTTC
CDR3 protein: CASSLGLNLRETQYF

clone size: NA
V gene: TRBV27
J gene: TRBJ2-5
D gene: NA
CDR3 DNA: TGTGCCAGCAGTCCCTTCTATCCGGAGACCCAGTACTTC
CDR3 protein: CASSPFYPETQYF

clone size: few
V gene: TRBV7-3
J gene: TRBJ1-1
D gene: TRBD1
CDR3 DNA: TGTGCCAGCAGCTTAGCGAGCCCCGGGACAGGGGGATTTAAGGCTTTCTTT
CDR3 protein: CASSLASPGTGGFKAFF

clone size: NA
V gene: TRBV5-1
J gene: TRBJ2-7
D gene: TRBD1
CDR3 DNA: TGCGCCAGCAGTTCCGGGACAGGGTCCCCAGAGCAGTACTTC
CDR3 protein: CASSSGTGSPEQYF

clone size: NA
V gene: TRBV20-1
J gene: TRBJ2-3
D gene: NA
CDR3 DNA: TGCAGTGCTAGGGCTTATACGCAGTATTTT
CDR3 protein: CSARAYTQYF

clone size: NA
V gene: TRBV7-9
J gene: TRBJ2-3
D gene: TRBD1
CDR3 DNA: TGTGCCAGCAGCTCCCGGGACAGGAGCACAGATACGCAGTATTTT
CDR3 protein: CASSSRDRSTDTQYF

clone size: NA
V gene: TRBV6-1
J gene: TRBJ2-1
D gene: TRBD1
CDR3 DNA: TGTGCCAGCAGTGTTGGGACAGACAATGAGCAGTTCTTC
CDR3 protein: CASSVGTDNEQFF

clone size: NA
V gene: TRBV25-1
J gene: TRBJ1-2
D gene: NA
CDR3 DNA: TGTGCCAGCAGTGAACTCTCGACAGAAAGCTATGGCTACACCTTC
CDR3 protein: CASSELSTESYGYTF

clone size: NA
V gene: TRBV7-3
J gene: TRBJ2-3
D gene: NA
CDR3 DNA: TGTGCCAGCAGCTCCTCTTGGGCGATTAGCACAGATACGCAGTATTTT
CDR3 protein: CASSSSWAISTDTQYF

clone size: NA
V gene: TRBV11-2
J gene: TRBJ1-2
D gene: TRBD1
CDR3 DNA: TGTGCCAGCAGCTCTTGGACAGGCTCCCCTTATGGCTACACCTTC
CDR3 protein: CASSSWTGSPYGYTF

clone size: NA
V gene: TRBV7-2
J gene: TRBJ2-2
D gene: TRBD1
CDR3 DNA: TGTGCCAGCAGCTTAGAACGGGACAGGGTTAGGAGCCGGGAGCTGTTTTTT
CDR3 protein: CASSLERDRVRSRELFF

clone size: once
V gene: TRBV4-2
J gene: TRBJ1-2
D gene: NA
CDR3 DNA: TGTGCCAGCAGCCAAGATGAGGCAGTGACTAACTATGGCTACACCTTC
CDR3 protein: CASSQDEAVTNYGYTF

clone size: NA
V gene: TRBV2
J gene: TRBJ2-5
D gene: NA
CDR3 DNA: TGTGCCAGCAGTATTAACAAAAGAGAGACCCAGTACTTC
CDR3 protein: CASSINKRETQYF

clone size: NA
V gene: TRBV10-3
J gene: TRBJ1-2
D gene: NA
CDR3 DNA: TGTGCCATCAGTGAGTCGTTTTCAGGGGATGGCTACACCTTC
CDR3 protein: CAISESFSGDGYTF

clone size: NA
V gene: TRBV28
J gene: TRBJ1-5
D gene: NA
CDR3 DNA: TGTGCCAGCAGTTCGGTTAATCAGCCCCAGCATTTT
CDR3 protein: CASSSVNQPQHF

clone size: few
V gene: TRBV6-1
J gene: TRBJ1-1
D gene: NA
CDR3 DNA: TGTGCCAGCAGTGACTCGGTTATCGGTGAAGCTTTCTTT
CDR3 protein: CASSDSVIGEAFF

clone size: NA
V gene: TRBV4-1
J gene: TRBJ1-2
D gene: NA
CDR3 DNA: TGCGCCAGCAGCCACGGGGTCCGCGGCTACACCTTC
CDR3 protein: CASSHGVRGYTF

clone size: NA
V gene: TRBV6-5
J gene: TRBJ1-2
D gene: NA
CDR3 DNA: TGTGCCAGCGCCAGGGGCAGTCTAAACGATGGCTACACCTTC
CDR3 protein: CASARGSLNDGYTF

clone size: once
V gene: TRBV7-2
J gene: TRBJ2-1
D gene: TRBD2
CDR3 DNA: TGTGCCAGCAGCCGACTAGCGGGAGTAAGAAGGAACAATGAGCAGTTCTTC
CDR3 protein: CASSRLAGVRRNNEQFF

clone size: NA
V gene: TRBV4-2
J gene: TRBJ2-1
D gene: TRBD1
CDR3 DNA: TGTGCCAGCAGCCAAGCACAGGGGGCGGATAATGAGCAGTTCTTC
CDR3 protein: CASSQAQGADNEQFF

clone size: NA
V gene: TRBV7-2
J gene: TRBJ1-2
D gene: TRBD1
CDR3 DNA: TGTGCCAGCAGCTTAGCGGCCACAGGGGGGGCGAACTATGGCTACACCTTC
CDR3 protein: CASSLAATGGANYGYTF

clone size: NA
V gene: TRBV4-3
J gene: TRBJ2-7
D gene: TRBD1
CDR3 DNA: TGCGCCAGCAGCCAAGATACAAGGACAGGGGGCGAGCAGTACTTC
CDR3 protein: CASSQDTRTGGEQYF

clone size: once
V gene: TRBV11-2
J gene: TRBJ2-7
D gene: NA
CDR3 DNA: TGTGCCAGCAGGGATCGTGACAGTCCCTCCTACGAGCAGTACTTC
CDR3 protein: CASRDRDSPSYEQYF

clone size: NA
V gene: TRBV6-4
J gene: TRBJ2-1
D gene: TRBD1
CDR3 DNA: TGTGCCAGCAGCCAGATGGACAGGGCGGGCAATGAGCAGTTCTTC
CDR3 protein: CASSQMDRAGNEQFF

clone size: once
V gene: TRBV19
J gene: TRBJ2-2
D gene: NA
CDR3 DNA: TGTGCCAGTAGGTCCGGGACACTAAGGAACACCGGGGAGCTGTTTTTT
CDR3 protein: CASRSGTLRNTGELFF

clone size: NA
V gene: TRBV27
J gene: TRBJ2-5
D gene: TRBD2
CDR3 DNA: TGTGCCAGCAGTCACTTCATGGGGGGGCAAGAGACCCAGTACTTC
CDR3 protein: CASSHFMGGQETQYF

clone size: NA
V gene: TRBV18
J gene: TRBJ1-1
D gene: NA
CDR3 DNA: TGTGCCAGCTCAAGGGGGACACCTAACACTGAAGCTTTCTTT
CDR3 protein: CASSRGTPNTEAFF

clone size: NA
V gene: TRBV9
J gene: TRBJ2-1
D gene: TRBD2
CDR3 DNA: TGTGCCAGCAGCGCTATAACTGGACTAGCGGGGGGGGATGAGCAGTTCTTC
CDR3 protein: CASSAITGLAGGDEQFF

clone size: NA
V gene: TRBV19
J gene: TRBJ1-6
D gene: NA
CDR3 DNA: TGTGCCAGTAGTATTGTCGGTTCACCCCTCCACTTT
CDR3 protein: CASSIVGSPLHF

clone size: once
V gene: TRBV5-1
J gene: TRBJ1-6
D gene: TRBD1
CDR3 DNA: TGCGCCAGCAAACCGACAGGGGAGTATTCACCCCTCCACTTT
CDR3 protein: CASKPTGEYSPLHF

clone size: NA
V gene: TRBV5-4
J gene: TRBJ2-2
D gene: TRBD2
CDR3 DNA: TGTGCCAGCACCCGGGGGGGCATCGGGGAGCTGTTTTTT
CDR3 protein: CASTRGGIGELFF

clone size: few
V gene: TRBV5-1
J gene: TRBJ2-5
D gene: TRBD2
CDR3 DNA: TGCGCCAGCAGCTTGGAACTAGCGGGAGGCTGGGAGACCCAGTACTTC
CDR3 protein: CASSLELAGGWETQYF

clone size: few
V gene: TRBV29-1
J gene: TRBJ2-5
D gene: TRBD2
CDR3 DNA: TGCAGCGTTTCTGCTAGCGGGAGAGAGACCCAGTACTTC
CDR3 protein: CSVSASGRETQYF

clone size: NA
V gene: TRBV7-2
J gene: TRBJ2-7
D gene: TRBD2
CDR3 DNA: TGTGCCAGCAGCTTAGCGAGCGGGGGGCCAGGAGAGCAGTACTTC
CDR3 protein: CASSLASGGPGEQYF

clone size: NA
V gene: TRBV2
J gene: TRBJ2-5
D gene: TRBD2
CDR3 DNA: TGTGCCAGCAGTGATGTGCTAGCGGGGAAAGAGACCCAGTACTTC
CDR3 protein: CASSDVLAGKETQYF

clone size: NA
V gene: TRBV7-8
J gene: TRBJ2-3
D gene: TRBD2
CDR3 DNA: TGTGCCAGCAGCTCGCAAACTAGCGTTTTAGGAACAGATACGCAGTATTTT
CDR3 protein: CASSSQTSVLGTDTQYF

clone size: NA
V gene: TRBV6-4
J gene: TRBJ2-1
D gene: NA
CDR3 DNA: TGTGCCAGCAGTGACTCCCTCCATGAGCAGTTCTTC
CDR3 protein: CASSDSLHEQFF

clone size: NA
V gene: TRBV7-6
J gene: TRBJ2-5
D gene: TRBD2
CDR3 DNA: TGTGCCAGCAGTCGTGGACTAGCGGGGCCTCTCCAAGAGACCCAGTACTTC
CDR3 protein: CASSRGLAGPLQETQYF

clone size: NA
V gene: TRBV27
J gene: TRBJ2-6
D gene: NA
CDR3 DNA: TGTGCCAGCAGTTTCGAGGCCGCTGGGGCCAACGTCCTGACTTTC
CDR3 protein: CASSFEAAGANVLTF

clone size: NA
V gene: TRBV5-1
J gene: TRBJ2-1
D gene: TRBD2
CDR3 DNA: TGCGCCAGCAGCCAGACTAGCGGGTCCTACAATGAGCAGTTCTTC
CDR3 protein: CASSQTSGSYNEQFF

clone size: NA
V gene: TRBV28
J gene: TRBJ1-4
D gene: NA
CDR3 DNA: TGTGCCAGCAGCAGCAGGGTAGTTGCAACTAATGAAAAACTGTTTTTT
CDR3 protein: CASSSRVVATNEKLFF

clone size: NA
V gene: TRBV6-1
J gene: TRBJ1-2
D gene: NA
CDR3 DNA: TGTGCCAGCAGTGAAGTAAGAGAGTCAAACTATGGCTACACCTTC
CDR3 protein: CASSEVRESNYGYTF

clone size: NA
V gene: TRBV7-2
J gene: TRBJ2-1
D gene: TRBD1
CDR3 DNA: TGTGCCAGCAGCTTCGACAGGGCCAATGAGCAGTTCTTC
CDR3 protein: CASSFDRANEQFF

clone size: few
V gene: TRBV5-1
J gene: TRBJ2-1
D gene: TRBD2
CDR3 DNA: TGCGCCAGCAGCTTGAGTAGCGGGGGGGCGAGGGATGAGCAGTTCTTC
CDR3 protein: CASSLSSGGARDEQFF

clone size: NA
V gene: TRBV6-5
J gene: TRBJ2-7
D gene: TRBD1
CDR3 DNA: TGTGCCAGCAGTTACTCGACAGGGGGCTACGAGCAGTACTTC
CDR3 protein: CASSYSTGGYEQYF

clone size: NA
V gene: TRBV5-4
J gene: TRBJ2-6
D gene: NA
CDR3 DNA: TGTGCCTCGGGAGCCTCTGGGGCCAACGTCCTGACTTTC
CDR3 protein: CASGASGANVLTF